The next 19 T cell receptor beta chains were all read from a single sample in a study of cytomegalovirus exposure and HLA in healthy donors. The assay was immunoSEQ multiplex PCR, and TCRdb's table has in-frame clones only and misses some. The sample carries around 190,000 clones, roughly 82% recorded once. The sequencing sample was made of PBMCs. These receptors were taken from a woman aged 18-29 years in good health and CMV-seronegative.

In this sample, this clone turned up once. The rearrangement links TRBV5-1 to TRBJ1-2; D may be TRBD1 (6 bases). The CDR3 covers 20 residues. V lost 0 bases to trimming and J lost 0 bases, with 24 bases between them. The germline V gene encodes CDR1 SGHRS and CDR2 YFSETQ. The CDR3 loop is CASSLERAGEFGRPNYGYTF. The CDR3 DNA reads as TGCGCCAGCAGCTTGGAGAGGGCAGGGGAATTTGGCCGTCCTAACTATGGCTACACCTTC.

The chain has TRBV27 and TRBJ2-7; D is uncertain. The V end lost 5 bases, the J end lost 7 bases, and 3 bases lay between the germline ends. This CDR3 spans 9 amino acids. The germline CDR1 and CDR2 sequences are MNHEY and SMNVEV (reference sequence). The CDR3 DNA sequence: TGTGCCAGCAGTCAAGAGCAGTACTTC. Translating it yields CASSQEQYF.

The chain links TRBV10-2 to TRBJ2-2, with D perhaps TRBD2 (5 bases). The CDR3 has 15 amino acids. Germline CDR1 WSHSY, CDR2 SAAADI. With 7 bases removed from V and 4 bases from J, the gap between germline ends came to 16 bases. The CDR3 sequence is CASTTGSGLTGELFF. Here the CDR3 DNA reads TGCGCCAGCACGACGGGAAGTGGGCTCACCGGGGAGCTGTTTTTT.

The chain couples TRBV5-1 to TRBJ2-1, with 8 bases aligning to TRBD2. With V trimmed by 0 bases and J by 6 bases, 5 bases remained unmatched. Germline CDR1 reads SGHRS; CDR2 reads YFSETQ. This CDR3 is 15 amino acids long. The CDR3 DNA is TGCGCCAGCAGCTTGGAGTCGGGAGGGGTCAATGAGCAGTTCTTC. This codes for CASSLESGGVNEQFF. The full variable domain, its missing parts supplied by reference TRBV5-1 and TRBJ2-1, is KAGVTQTPRYLIKTRGQQVTLSCSPISGHRSVSWYQQTPGQGLQFLFEYFSETQRNKGNFPGRFSGRQFSNSRSEMNVSTLELGDSALYLCASSLESGGVNEQFFGPGTRLTVL.

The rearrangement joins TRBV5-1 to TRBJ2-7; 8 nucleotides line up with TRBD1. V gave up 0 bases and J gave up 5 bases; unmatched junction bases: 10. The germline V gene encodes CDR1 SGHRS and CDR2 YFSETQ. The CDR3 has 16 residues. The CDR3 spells CASSLASGGRFDEQYF. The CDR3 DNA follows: TGCGCCAGCAGCTTGGCCTCAGGGGGCAGGTTCGACGAGCAGTACTTC.

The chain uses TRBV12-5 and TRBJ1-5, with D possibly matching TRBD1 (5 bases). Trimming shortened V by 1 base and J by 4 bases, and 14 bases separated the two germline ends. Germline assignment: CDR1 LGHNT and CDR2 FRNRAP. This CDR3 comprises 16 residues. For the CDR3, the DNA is TGTGCTAGTGGTTTGGGTCAGGGACTAGAAAATCAGCCCCAGCATTTT. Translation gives CASGLGQGLENQPQHF. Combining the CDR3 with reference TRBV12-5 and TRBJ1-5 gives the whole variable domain DARVTQTPRHKVTEMGQEVTMRCQPILGHNTVFWYRQTMMQGLELLAYFRNRAPLDDSGMPKDRFSAEMPDATLATLKIQPSEPRDSAVYFCASGLGQGLENQPQHFGDGTRLSIL.

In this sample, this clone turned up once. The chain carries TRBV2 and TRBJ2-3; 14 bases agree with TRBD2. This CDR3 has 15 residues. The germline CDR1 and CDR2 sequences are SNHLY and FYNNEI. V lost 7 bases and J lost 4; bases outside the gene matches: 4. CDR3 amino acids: CASTEGLAGADTQYF. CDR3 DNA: TGTGCCAGCACCGAGGGACTAGCGGGAGCAGATACGCAGTATTTT.

The CDR3 nucleotides are TGTGCCAGCAGTGGGGGGGGACAGGGTAGCAAGCCCCAGCATTTT. It codes for CASSGGGQGSKPQHF. This chain uses TRBV6-1 with TRBJ1-5; 9 bases line up with TRBD1. Germline loops: CDR1 MNHNS, CDR2 SASEGT. V lost 4 bases and J lost 8; bases outside the gene matches: 9. The CDR3 spans 15 residues.

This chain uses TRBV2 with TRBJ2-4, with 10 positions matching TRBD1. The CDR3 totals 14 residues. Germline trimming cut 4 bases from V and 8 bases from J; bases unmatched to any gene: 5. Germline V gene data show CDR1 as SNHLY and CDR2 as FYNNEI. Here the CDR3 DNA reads TGTGCCAGCAGTGGACAGGGGGCGCGTCACATTCAGTACTTC. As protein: CASSGQGARHIQYF. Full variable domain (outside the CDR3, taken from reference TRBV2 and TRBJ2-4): EPEVTQTPSHQVTQMGQEVILRCVPISNHLYFYWYRQILGQKVEFLVSFYNNEISEKSEIFDDQFSVERPDGSNFTLKIRSTKLEDSAMYFCASSGQGARHIQYFGAGTRLSVL.

CDR3 nucleotides: TGTGCCAGCAGTTACCAGGGGAACACTGAAGCTTTCTTT. Its translation: CASSYQGNTEAFF. The chain joins TRBV6-4 to TRBJ1-1, with D maybe TRBD1 (5 bases). CDR3 size: 13 residues. Trimming stripped 5 bases from V and 1 base from J, with 8 bases between. CDR1 and CDR2 from the germline V gene are MRHNA and SNTAGT.

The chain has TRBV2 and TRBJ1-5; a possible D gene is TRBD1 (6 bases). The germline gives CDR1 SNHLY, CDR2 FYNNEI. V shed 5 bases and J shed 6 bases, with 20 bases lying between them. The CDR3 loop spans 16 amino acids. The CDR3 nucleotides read TGTGCCAGCAGTCGGCTACAGGGAGGGAGGGGTCAGCCCCAGCATTTT. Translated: CASSRLQGGRGQPQHF. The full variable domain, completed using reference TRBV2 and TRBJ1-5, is EPEVTQTPSHQVTQMGQEVILRCVPISNHLYFYWYRQILGQKVEFLVSFYNNEISEKSEIFDDQFSVERPDGSNFTLKIRSTKLEDSAMYFCASSRLQGGRGQPQHFGDGTRLSIL.

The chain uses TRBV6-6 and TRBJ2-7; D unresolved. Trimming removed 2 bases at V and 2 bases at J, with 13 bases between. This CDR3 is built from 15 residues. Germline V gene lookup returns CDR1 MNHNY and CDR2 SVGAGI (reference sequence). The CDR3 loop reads CASSYRGEVAYEQYF. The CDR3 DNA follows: TGTGCCAGCAGTTACCGAGGAGAAGTGGCCTACGAGCAGTACTTC.

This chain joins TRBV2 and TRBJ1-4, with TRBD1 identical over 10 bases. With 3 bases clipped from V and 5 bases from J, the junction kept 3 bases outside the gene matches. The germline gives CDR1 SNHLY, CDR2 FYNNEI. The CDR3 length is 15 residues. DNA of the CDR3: TGTGCCAGCAGTGAGGGGACAGGGGAGAATGAAAAACTGTTTTTT. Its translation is CASSEGTGENEKLFF.

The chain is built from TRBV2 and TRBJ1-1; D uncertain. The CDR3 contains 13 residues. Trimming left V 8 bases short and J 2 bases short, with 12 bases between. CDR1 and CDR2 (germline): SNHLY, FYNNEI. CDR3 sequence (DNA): TGTGCCAGCGATTCTAGAAGTAACACTGAAGCTTTCTTT. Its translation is CASDSRSNTEAFF.

The CDR3 sequence: CASSPFRQSEQYF. In DNA, the CDR3 is TGTGCCAGCAGCCCCTTCCGACAGTCCGAGCAGTACTTC. The J gene is TRBJ2-7, the V gene TRBV7-6, with D possibly TRBD1 on 5 matching bases. The germline V gene has CDR1 SGHVS and CDR2 FNYEAQ. This CDR3 comprises 13 residues. V dropped 5 bases and J dropped 6 bases, with 14 bases sitting between them. The full variable domain, its missing parts supplied by reference TRBV7-6 and TRBJ2-7, is GAGVSQSPRYKVTKRGQDVALRCDPISGHVSLYWYRQALGQGPEFLTYFNYEAQQDKSGLPNDRFSAERPEGSISTLTIQRTEQRDSAMYRCASSPFRQSEQYFGPGTRLTVT.

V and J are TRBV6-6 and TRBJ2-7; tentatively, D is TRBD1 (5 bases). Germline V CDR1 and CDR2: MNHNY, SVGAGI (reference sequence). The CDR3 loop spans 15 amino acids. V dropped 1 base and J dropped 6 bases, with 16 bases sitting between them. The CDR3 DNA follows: TGTGCCAGCAGTTACTGGCAGGGTAAAGTTGGCGAGCAGTACTTC. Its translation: CASSYWQGKVGEQYF.

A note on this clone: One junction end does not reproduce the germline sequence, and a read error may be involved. CDR3 nucleotide sequence: TGTGCCAGCAGCTCATCCCTTCTTTGGGGCAGGGGAAGAGGAGAGGCCCAGTACTTC. Its protein product is CASSSSLLWGRGRGEAQYF. The chain couples TRBV7-9 to TRBJ2-5; D perhaps matches TRBD1 (6 bases). This CDR3 contains 19 residues. Germline V lookup: CDR1 SEHNR, CDR2 FQNEAQ (reference sequence).

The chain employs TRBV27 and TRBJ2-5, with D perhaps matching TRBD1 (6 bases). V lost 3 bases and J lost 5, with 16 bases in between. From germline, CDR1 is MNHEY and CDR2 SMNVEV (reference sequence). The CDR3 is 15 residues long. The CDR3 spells CASSFRDTGAETQYF. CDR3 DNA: TGTGCCAGCAGTTTCCGGGACACGGGCGCGGAGACCCAGTACTTC.

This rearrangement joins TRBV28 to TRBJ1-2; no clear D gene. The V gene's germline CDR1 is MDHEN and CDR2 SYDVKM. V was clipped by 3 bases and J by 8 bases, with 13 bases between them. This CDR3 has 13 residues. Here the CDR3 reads CASSFRPYEGYTF. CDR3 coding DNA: TGTGCCAGCAGTTTTCGCCCCTATGAAGGCTACACCTTC.